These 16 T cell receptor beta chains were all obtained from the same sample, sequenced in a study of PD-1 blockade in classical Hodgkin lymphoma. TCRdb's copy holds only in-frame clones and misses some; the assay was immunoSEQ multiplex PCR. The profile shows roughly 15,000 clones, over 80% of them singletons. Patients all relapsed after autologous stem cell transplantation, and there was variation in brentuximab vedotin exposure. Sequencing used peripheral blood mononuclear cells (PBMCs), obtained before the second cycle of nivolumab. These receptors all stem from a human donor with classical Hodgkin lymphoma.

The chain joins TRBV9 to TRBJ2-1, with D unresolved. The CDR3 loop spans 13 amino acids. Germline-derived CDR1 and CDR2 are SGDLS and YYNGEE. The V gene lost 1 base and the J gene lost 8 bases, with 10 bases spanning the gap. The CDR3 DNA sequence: TGTGCCAGCAGCGTACTCGCCCGGGATGAGCAGTTCTTC. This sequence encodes CASSVLARDEQFF.

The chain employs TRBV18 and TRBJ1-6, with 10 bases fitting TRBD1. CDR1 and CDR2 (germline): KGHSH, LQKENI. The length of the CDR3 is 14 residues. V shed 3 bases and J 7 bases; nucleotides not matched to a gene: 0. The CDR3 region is CASSPGQGNSPLHF. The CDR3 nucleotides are TGTGCCAGCTCACCGGGACAGGGGAATTCACCCCTCCACTTT.

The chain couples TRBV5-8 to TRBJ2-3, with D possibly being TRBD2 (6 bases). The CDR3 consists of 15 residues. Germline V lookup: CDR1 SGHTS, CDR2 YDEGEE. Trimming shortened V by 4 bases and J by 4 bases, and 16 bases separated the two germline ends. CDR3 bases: TGTGCCAGCAGCATAGGGACGGGGGAGGCAGATACGCAGTATTTT. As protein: CASSIGTGEADTQYF.

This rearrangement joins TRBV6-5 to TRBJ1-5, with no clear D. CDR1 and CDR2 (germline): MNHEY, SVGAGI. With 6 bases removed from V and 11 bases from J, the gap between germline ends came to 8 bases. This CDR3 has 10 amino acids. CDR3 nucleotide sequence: TGTGCCAGCAGAGAGTTTACCCAGCATTTT. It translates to CASREFTQHF.

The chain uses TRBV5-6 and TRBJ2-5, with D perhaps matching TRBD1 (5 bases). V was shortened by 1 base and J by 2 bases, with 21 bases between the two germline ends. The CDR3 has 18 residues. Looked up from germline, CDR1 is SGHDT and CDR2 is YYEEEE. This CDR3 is CASSLLGRLLSIQETQYF. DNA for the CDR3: TGTGCCAGCAGCTTGCTGGGGCGCCTACTTTCAATTCAAGAGACCCAGTACTTC.

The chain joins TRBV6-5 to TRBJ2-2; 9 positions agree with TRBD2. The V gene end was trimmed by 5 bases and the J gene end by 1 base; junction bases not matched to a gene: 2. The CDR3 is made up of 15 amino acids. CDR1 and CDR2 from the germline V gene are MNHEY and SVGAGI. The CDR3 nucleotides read TGTGCCAGCAGTGTACTAGCGGGGAACACCGGGGAGCTGTTTTTT. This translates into CASSVLAGNTGELFF.

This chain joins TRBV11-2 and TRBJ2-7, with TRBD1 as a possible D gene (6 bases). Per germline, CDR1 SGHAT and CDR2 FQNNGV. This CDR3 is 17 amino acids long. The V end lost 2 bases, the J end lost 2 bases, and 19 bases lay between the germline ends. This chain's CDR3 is CASSLSQGRGLPYEQYF. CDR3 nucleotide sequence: TGTGCCAGCAGCTTATCTCAGGGCAGGGGCCTTCCCTACGAGCAGTACTTC.

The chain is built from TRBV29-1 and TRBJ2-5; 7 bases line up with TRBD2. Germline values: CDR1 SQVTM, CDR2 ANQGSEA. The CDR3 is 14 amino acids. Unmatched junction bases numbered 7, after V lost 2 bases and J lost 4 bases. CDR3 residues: CSVEPSGVGETQYF. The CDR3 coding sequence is TGCAGCGTTGAACCCAGCGGGGTTGGAGAGACCCAGTACTTC.

DNA for the CDR3: TGTGCCAGCAGTTACTCGGGGGTGGGTGAGCAGTTCTTC. The encoded protein is CASSYSGVGEQFF. The chain carries TRBV6-6 and TRBJ2-1, with D perhaps assigned TRBD1 or TRBD2 (5 bases each). The CDR3 loop spans 13 amino acids. V dropped 0 bases and J dropped 9 bases, with 9 bases sitting between them. Germline CDR1 reads MNHNY; CDR2 reads SVGAGI (reference sequence).

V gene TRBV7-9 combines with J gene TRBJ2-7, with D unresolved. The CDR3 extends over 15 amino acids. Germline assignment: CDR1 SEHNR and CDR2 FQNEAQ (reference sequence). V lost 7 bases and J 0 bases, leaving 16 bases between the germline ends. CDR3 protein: CASNSYQRSSYEQYF. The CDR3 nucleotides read TGTGCCAGCAACTCATACCAGAGGAGCTCCTACGAGCAGTACTTC.

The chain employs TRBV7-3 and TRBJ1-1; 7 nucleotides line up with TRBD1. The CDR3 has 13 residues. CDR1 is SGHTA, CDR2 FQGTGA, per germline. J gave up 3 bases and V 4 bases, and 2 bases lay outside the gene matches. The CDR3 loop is CASSSDRDTEAFF. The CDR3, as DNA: TGTGCCAGCAGCTCCGACAGGGACACTGAAGCTTTCTTT.

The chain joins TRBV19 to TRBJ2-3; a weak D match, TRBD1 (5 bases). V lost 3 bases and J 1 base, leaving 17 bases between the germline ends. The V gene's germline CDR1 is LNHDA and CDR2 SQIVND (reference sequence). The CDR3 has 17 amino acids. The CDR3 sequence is CASSILPVGVGTDTQYF. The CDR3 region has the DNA TGTGCCAGTAGTATCCTACCGGTAGGGGTTGGCACAGATACGCAGTATTTT.

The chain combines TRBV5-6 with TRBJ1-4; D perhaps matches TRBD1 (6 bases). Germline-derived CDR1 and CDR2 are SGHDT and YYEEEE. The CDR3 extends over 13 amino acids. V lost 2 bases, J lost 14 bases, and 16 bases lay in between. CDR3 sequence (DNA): TGTGCCAGCAGCTTCAAACAGGGTAGGACCCTGTTTTTT. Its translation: CASSFKQGRTLFF.

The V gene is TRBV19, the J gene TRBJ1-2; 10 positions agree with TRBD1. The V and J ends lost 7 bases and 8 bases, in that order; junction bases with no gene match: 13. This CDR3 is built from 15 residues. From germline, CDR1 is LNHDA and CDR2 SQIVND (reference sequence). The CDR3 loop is CASTLGTGVAGGYTF. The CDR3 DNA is TGTGCCAGTACGCTTGGGACAGGGGTCGCTGGGGGCTACACCTTC.

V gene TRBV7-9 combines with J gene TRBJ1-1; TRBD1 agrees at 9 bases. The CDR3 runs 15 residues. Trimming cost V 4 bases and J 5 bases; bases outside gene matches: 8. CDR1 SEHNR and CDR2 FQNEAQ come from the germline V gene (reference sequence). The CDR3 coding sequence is TGTGCCAGCAGCTCCCCAGGACAGGGGAAGACTGAAGCTTTCTTT. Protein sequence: CASSSPGQGKTEAFF.

CDR3 DNA sequence: TGTGCCAGCAGCTTTAGCTCTAGCTCCTACGAGCAGTACTTC. Its protein product is CASSFSSSSYEQYF. The chain has TRBV7-8 and TRBJ2-7; no firm D call. Trimming stripped 3 bases from V and 0 bases from J, with 9 bases between. Germline CDR1 reads SGHVS; CDR2 reads FQNEAQ. CDR3 length: 14 residues.